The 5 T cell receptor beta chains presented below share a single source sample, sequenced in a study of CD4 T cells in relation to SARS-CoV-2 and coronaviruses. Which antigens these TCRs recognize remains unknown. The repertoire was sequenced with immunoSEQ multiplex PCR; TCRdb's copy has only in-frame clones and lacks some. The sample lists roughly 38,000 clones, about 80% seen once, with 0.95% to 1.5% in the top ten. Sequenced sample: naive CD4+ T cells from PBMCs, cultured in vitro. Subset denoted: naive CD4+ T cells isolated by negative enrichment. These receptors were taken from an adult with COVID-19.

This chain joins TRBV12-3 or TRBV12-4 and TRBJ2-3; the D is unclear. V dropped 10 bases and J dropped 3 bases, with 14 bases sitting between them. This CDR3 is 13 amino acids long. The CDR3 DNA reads TGTGCCACTTCAGTTGGGGAAACAGATACGCAGTATTTT. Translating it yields CATSVGETDTQYF.

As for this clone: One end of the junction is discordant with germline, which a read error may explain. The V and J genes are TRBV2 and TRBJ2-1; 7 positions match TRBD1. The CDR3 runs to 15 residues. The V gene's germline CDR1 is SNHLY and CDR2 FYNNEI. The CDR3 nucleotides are TGTGCCAGCAGCGAAGGGACAGTCTCCTACAATGAGCAGTTCTTC. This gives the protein CASSEGTVSYNEQFF.

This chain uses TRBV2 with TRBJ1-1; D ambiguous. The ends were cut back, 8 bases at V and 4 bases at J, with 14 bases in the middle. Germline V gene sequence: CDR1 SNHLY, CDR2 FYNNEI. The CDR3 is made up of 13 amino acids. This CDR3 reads CASDEGLGTEAFF. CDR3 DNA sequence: TGTGCCAGCGATGAAGGGTTAGGCACTGAAGCTTTCTTT.

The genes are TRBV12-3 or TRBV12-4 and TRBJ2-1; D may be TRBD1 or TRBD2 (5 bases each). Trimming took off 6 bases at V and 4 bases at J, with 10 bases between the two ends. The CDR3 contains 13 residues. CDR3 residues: CASRPGRYNEQFF. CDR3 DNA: TGTGCCAGCAGGCCGGGACGGTACAATGAGCAGTTCTTC.

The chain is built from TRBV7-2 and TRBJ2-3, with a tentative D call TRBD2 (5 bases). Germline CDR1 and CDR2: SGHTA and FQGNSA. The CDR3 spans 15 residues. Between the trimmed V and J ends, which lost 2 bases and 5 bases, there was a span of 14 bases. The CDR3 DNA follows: TGTGCCAGCAGCTTACAGCCGGGGTCCTTAGATACGCAGTATTTT. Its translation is CASSLQPGSLDTQYF.